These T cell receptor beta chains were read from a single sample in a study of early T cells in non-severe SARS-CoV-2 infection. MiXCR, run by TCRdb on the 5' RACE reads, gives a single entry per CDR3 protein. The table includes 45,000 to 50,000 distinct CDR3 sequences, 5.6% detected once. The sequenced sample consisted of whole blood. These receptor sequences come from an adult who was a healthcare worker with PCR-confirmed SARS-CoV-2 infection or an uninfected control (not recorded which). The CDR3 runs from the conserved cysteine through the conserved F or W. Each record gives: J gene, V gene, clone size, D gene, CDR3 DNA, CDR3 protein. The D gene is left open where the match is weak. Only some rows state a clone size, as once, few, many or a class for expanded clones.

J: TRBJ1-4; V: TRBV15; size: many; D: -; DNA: TGTGCCACCAGCAGAGATTCCAGGGATAAAACTAATGAAAAACTGTTTTTT; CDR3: CATSRDSRDKTNEKLFF
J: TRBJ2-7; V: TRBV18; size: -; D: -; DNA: TGTGCCAGCTCACCTCTAGGAAACTCCTACGAGCAGTACTTC; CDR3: CASSPLGNSYEQYF
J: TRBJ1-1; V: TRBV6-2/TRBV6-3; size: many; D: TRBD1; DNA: TGTGCCAGCAGTTACTCCTCAGGGGGTGAAGCTTTCTTT; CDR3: CASSYSSGGEAFF
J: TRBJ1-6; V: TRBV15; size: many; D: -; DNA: TGTGCCACCAGCAGAGATGAAAGTTCACCCCTCCACTTT; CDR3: CATSRDESSPLHF
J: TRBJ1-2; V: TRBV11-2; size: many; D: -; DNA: TGTGCCAGCAGCTTCCAACCCACTGTGGGTAACTATGGCTACACCTTC; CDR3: CASSFQPTVGNYGYTF
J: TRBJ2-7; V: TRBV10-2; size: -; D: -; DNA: TGCTCCAGCAGTGGATCAGGGTTTGGCGAGCAGTACTTC; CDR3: CSSSGSGFGEQYF
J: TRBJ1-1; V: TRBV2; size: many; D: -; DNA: TGTGCCAGCAGTGAATCTGATGAAGCTTTCTTT; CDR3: CASSESDEAFF
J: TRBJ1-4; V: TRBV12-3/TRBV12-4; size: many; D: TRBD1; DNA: TGTGCCAGCAGTGTTCGACAGGGAGCAACTAATGAAAAACTGTTTTTT; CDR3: CASSVRQGATNEKLFF
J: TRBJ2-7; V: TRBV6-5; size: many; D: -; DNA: TGTGCCAGCAGTCGGACTGCTGCCTACGAGCAGTACTTC; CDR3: CASSRTAAYEQYF
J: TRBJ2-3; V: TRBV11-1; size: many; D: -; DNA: TGTGCCAGCCTTAGGGCCGATACGCAGTATTTT; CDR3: CASLRADTQYF
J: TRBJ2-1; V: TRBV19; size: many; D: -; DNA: TGTGCCACCAGGGGGACTGCGTACAATGAGCAGTTCTTC; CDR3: CATRGTAYNEQFF
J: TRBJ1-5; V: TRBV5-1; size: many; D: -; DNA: TGCGCCAGCAGCCGGGACAACAATCAGCCCCAGCATTTT; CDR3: CASSRDNNQPQHF
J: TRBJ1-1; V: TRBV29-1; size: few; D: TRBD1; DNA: TGCAGCGCGGGACAGGGAGGAACTGAAGCTTTCTTT; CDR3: CSAGQGGTEAFF
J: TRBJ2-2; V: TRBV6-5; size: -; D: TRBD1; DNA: TGTGCCAGCAGTATATATCGCGGACAGGGAGTATACACCGGGGAGCTGTTTTTT; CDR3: CASSIYRGQGVYTGELFF
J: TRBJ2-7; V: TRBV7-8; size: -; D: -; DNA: TGTGCCAGCAGCCCCCGTGGTGACTCCTACGAGCAGTACTTC; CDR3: CASSPRGDSYEQYF
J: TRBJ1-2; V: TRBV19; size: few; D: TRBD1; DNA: TGTGCCAGTAGTGGCCAGGGGGCAGGAGGCTACACCTTC; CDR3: CASSGQGAGGYTF
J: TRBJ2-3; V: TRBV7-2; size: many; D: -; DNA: TGTGCCAGCAGCCCCGCCTTGAAGGGTAGAAATACGCAGTATTTT; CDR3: CASSPALKGRNTQYF
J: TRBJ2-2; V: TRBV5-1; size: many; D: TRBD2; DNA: TGCGCCAGCAGCTTGAGACTAGCGGGGGCCGGGGAGCTGTTTTTT; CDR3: CASSLRLAGAGELFF
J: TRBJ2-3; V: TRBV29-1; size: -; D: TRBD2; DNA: TGCAGCGCGGGAGGAGGGTTCACAGATACGCAGTATTTT; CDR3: CSAGGGFTDTQYF
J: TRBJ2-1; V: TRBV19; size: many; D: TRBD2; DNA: TGTGCCAGTAGTGCTACTAGCTTGGGGAGGGACAATGAGCAGTTCTTC; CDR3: CASSATSLGRDNEQFF
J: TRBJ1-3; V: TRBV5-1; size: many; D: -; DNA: TGCGCCAGCAGCTTCGGCAGGAGATCTGCTGGAAACACCATATATTTT; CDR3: CASSFGRRSAGNTIYF
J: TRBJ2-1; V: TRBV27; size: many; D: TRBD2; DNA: TGTGCCAGCAGTTTAGTGACTAGCGATCCTGAGCAGTTCTTC; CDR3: CASSLVTSDPEQFF
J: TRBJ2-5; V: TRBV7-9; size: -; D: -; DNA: TGTGCCAGCAAGGGGTCCAGTGAGACCCAGTACTTC; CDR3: CASKGSSETQYF
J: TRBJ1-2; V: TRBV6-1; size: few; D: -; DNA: TGTGCCAGCAGTGAAAGACTCAGGACTAACTATGGCTACACCTTC; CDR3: CASSERLRTNYGYTF
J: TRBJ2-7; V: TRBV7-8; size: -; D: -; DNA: TGTGCCAGCAGGGCCGGTATCCCCTACGAGCAGTACTTC; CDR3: CASRAGIPYEQYF
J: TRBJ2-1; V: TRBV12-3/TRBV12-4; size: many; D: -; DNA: TGTGCCAGCTCGTACCTCTCGGGGGCAGGGTACACCTACAATGAGCAGTTCTTC; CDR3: CASSYLSGAGYTYNEQFF
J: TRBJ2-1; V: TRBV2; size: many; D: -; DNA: TGTGCCAGCAAAGTAACGTTTTCTAGCCTCAATGAGCAGTTCTTC; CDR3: CASKVTFSSLNEQFF
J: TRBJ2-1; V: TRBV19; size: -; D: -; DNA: TGTGCCTCGACCCGGGACCCTGCGGCCTATGAGCAGTTCTTC; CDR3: CASTRDPAAYEQFF
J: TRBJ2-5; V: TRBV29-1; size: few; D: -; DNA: TGCAGCGTTGCCTTTTTAGGGGAGACCCAGTACTTC; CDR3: CSVAFLGETQYF
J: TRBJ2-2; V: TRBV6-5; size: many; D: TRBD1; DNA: TGTGCCAGCAGTTACGGAGGACAGGGCAAGGAGCTGTTTTTT; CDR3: CASSYGGQGKELFF
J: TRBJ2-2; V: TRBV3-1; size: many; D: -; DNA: TGTGCCAGCAGCCAAGGTTATGGCACCGGGGAGCTGTTTTTT; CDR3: CASSQGYGTGELFF
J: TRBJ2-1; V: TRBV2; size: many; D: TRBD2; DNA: TGTGCCAGCATCTTACTAGCGGGACACCCAGCGTTCTTC; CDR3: CASILLAGHPAFF
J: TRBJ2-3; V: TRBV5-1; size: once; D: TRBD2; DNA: TGCGCCAGCAGCCTGTGGACTAGCGGGGCAGATACGCAGTATTTT; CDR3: CASSLWTSGADTQYF
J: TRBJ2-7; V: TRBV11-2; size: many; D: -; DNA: TGTGCCAGCAGCCCCGAGAGAGCCTTCGAGCAGTACTTC; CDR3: CASSPERAFEQYF
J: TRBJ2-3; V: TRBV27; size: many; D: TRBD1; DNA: TGTGCCAGCAGTTTATTAGGACAGGGCCGAGATACGCAGTATTTT; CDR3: CASSLLGQGRDTQYF
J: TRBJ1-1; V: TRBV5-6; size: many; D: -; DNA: TGTGCCAGCAGTTCATTGGGCGGGCCCACTGAAGCTTTCTTT; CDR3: CASSSLGGPTEAFF
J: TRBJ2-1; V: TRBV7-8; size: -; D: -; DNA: TGTGCCAGCAGTCCCGGGCCAGCGGGCAAATACAATGAGCAGTTCTTC; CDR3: CASSPGPAGKYNEQFF
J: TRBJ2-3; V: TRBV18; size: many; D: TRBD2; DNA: TGTGCCAGCTCACCGGGACTAAGCGGGAGCACAGATACGCAGTATTTT; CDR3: CASSPGLSGSTDTQYF
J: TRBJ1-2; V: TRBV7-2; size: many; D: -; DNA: TGTGCCAGCAGCTTAACGGGGGGACAAGCAGATGGCTACACCTTC; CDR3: CASSLTGGQADGYTF
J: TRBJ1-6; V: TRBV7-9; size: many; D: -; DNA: TGTGCCAGCAGGGACAGCCATAATTCACCCCTCCACTTT; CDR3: CASRDSHNSPLHF
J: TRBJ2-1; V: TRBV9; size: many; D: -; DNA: TGTGCCAGCAGCAACGGGTACAATGAGCAGTTCTTC; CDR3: CASSNGYNEQFF
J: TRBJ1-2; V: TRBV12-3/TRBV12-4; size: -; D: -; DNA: TGTGCCAGCAGTTTTTCAGGGTGGGTCTATGGCTACACCTTC; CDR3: CASSFSGWVYGYTF
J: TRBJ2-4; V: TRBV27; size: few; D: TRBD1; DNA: TGTGCCAGCAGTTTACAGGGGGCAAACATTCAGTACTTC; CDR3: CASSLQGANIQYF
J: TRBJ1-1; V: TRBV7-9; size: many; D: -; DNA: TGTGCCAGCAGCCCAGAAGGAGGGGCCACTGAAGCTTTCTTT; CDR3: CASSPEGGATEAFF
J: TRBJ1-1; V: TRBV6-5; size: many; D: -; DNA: TGTGCCAGCAAACTTACAGGGACATACACTGAAGCTTTCTTT; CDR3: CASKLTGTYTEAFF
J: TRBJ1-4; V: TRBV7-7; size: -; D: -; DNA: TGTGCCAGCAGCTTAGGATCCCACGCTGCAACTAATGAAAAACTGTTTTTT; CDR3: CASSLGSHAATNEKLFF
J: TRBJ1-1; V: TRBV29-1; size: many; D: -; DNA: TGCAGCACTGGGACTCCGGGGACTGAAGCTTTCTTT; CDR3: CSTGTPGTEAFF
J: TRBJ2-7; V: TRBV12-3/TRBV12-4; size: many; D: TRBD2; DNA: TGTGCCAGCAGTCCACGACTAGCGGGAGACTACGAGCAGTACTTC; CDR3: CASSPRLAGDYEQYF
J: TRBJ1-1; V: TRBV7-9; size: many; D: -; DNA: TGTGCCAGCAGCTCCTACAGGGAAAAGATTACTGAAGCTTTCTTT; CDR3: CASSSYREKITEAFF
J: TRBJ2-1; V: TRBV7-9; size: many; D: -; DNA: TGTGCCAGCGGTGCTAGCGTAGGTGAGCAGTTCTTC; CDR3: CASGASVGEQFF
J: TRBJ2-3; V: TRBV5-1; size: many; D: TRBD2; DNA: TGCGCCAGCAGCTTGGCTCACGAGCGGGGCCTCATTTTCACAGATACGCAGTATTTT; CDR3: CASSLAHERGLIFTDTQYF
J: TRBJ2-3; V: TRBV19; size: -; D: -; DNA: TGTGCCAGTAGTAGCCCCGGAGATACGCAGTATTTT; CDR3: CASSSPGDTQYF
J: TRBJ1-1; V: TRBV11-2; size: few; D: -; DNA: TGTGCCAGCAGCTTAGGTGGGGGGAACACTGAAGCTTTCTTT; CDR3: CASSLGGGNTEAFF
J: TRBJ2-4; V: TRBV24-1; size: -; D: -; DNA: TGTGCCACCAGTGATTCCGGGACATCGCTAGCCAAAAACATTCAGTACTTC; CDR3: CATSDSGTSLAKNIQYF
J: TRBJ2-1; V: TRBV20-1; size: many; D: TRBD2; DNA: TGCAGTGCCGTAGCGGGAGGCCTCTTTTCCACCTACAATGAGCAGTTCTTC; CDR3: CSAVAGGLFSTYNEQFF
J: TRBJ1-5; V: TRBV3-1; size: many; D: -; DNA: TGTGCCAGCAGCCAATCCATCACTCAGCCCCAGCATTTT; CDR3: CASSQSITQPQHF
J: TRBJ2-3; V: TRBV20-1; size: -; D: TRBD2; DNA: TGCAGTGCCAGGCCGGAAGCGGGAAATAGTTATACGCAGTATTTT; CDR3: CSARPEAGNSYTQYF